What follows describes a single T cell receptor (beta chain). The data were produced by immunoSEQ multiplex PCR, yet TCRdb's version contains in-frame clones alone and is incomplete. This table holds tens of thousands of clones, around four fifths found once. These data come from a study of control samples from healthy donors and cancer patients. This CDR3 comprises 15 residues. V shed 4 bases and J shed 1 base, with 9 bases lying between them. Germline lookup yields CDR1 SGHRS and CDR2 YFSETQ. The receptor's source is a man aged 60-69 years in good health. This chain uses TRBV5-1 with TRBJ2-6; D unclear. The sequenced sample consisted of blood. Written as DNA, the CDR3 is TGCGCCAGCAGCCAGTACTCGTCTGGGGCCAACGTCCTGACTTTC. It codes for CASSQYSSGANVLTF.